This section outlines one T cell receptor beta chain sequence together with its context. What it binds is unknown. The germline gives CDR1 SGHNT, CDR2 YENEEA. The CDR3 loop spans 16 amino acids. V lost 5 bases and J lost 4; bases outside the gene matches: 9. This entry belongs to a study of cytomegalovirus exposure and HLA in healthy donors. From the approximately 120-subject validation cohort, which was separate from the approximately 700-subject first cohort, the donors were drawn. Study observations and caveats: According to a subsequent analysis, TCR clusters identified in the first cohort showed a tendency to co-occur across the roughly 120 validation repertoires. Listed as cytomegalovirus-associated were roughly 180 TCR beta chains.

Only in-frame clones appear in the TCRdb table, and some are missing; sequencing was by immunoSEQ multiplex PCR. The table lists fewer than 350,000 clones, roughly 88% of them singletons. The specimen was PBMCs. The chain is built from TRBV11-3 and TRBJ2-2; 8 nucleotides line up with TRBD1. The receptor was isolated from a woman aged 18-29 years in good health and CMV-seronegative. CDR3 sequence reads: CASSRGGTGGTGELFF. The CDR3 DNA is TGTGCCAGCAGCCGGGGCGGAACAGGGGGCACCGGGGAGCTGTTTTTT.